Shown below are 21 T cell receptor beta chains from a single sample sequenced in a study of blood T cell repertoires in COVID-19 (dated by TCRdb to the early 2020s). Libraries came from the immunoSEQ multiplex PCR assay. TCRdb provides this immuneACCESS table in a form limited to in-frame rearrangements. Some clones are lacking; in checked studies, under half of them reflect an unresolved V gene, and why the rest are absent is not known. Present in this sample are 100,000 or so clones, about 91% of which were seen just once. The ten top clones hold roughly 4.2% of the sample. The sample taken for sequencing was peripheral blood. The receptors stem from a man aged 18 to 35 with acute or convalescent COVID-19.

This clone was counted only a few times. This chain uses TRBV3-1 (or the pseudogene TRBV3-2) with TRBJ2-3; 11 bases match TRBD2. The CDR3 has 17 amino acids. Germline-derived CDR1 and CDR2 are LGHDT and YNNKEL (reference sequence). The V and J ends lost 4 bases and 8 bases, in that order; junction bases with no gene match: 14. CDR3 loop: CASSPHEIAGGQGTQYF. CDR3 sequence (DNA): TGTGCCAGCAGCCCTCACGAGATAGCGGGAGGGCAAGGTACGCAGTATTTT.

This chain connects TRBV19 to TRBJ1-1; D possibly corresponds to TRBD1 (5 bases). Trimming cost V 6 bases and J 4 bases, with 15 bases left between them. CDR3 length: 14 residues. CDR1 is LNHDA, CDR2 SQIVND, per germline (reference sequence). The CDR3 DNA reads TGTGCCAGTAGGGCCCCCAGGGCCGTCACTGAAGCTTTCTTT. This codes for CASRAPRAVTEAFF.

This chain connects TRBV5-1 to TRBJ2-3, with D perhaps TRBD2 (6 bases). CDR3 length equals 16 residues. Germline V lookup: CDR1 SGHRS, CDR2 YFSETQ. V shed 0 bases and J shed 2 bases, with 13 bases lying between them. The CDR3 loop is CASSLAIGGNTDTQYF. CDR3 nucleotides: TGCGCCAGCAGCTTGGCCATTGGGGGGAACACAGATACGCAGTATTTT.

V is TRBV5-1 and J is TRBJ1-2; perhaps TRBD1 as D (6 bases). Germline V gives CDR1 SGHRS, CDR2 YFSETQ. The CDR3 totals 14 residues. Trimming stripped 2 bases from V and 4 bases from J, with 12 bases between. The CDR3 DNA follows: TGCGCCAGCAGCTTTTTCGGGACACTCTATGGCTACACCTTC. Its protein is CASSFFGTLYGYTF.

This rearrangement joins TRBV5-1 to TRBJ1-1, with D tentatively TRBD1 (5 bases). CDR1 SGHRS and CDR2 YFSETQ come from the germline V gene. The CDR3 runs to 16 residues. Between the trimmed V and J ends, which lost 2 bases and 5 bases, there was a span of 19 bases. CDR3 residues: CASSLHQNRFETEAFF. DNA of the CDR3: TGCGCCAGCAGCTTACATCAGAACAGGTTCGAAACTGAAGCTTTCTTT.

The CDR3 spells CASSWDDRAGNTIYF. In DNA, the CDR3 is TGTGCCAGCAGCTGGGATGACAGGGCTGGAAACACCATATATTTT. The rearrangement uses TRBV11-2 and TRBJ1-3; TRBD1 aligns across 7 bases. There are 15 residues in the CDR3. J was trimmed by 2 bases and V by 4 bases; bases with no gene match: 5. The germline CDR1 and CDR2 sequences are SGHAT and FQNNGV.

The chain links TRBV5-4 to TRBJ2-7; D remains unclear. V lost 5 bases, J lost 0 bases, and 12 bases lay in between. The CDR3 is 14 residues long. Germline-derived CDR1 and CDR2 are SGHNT and YYREEE (reference sequence). The CDR3 spells CASSQDRSSYEQYF. The DNA of the CDR3 is TGTGCCAGCAGTCAAGACCGGAGCTCCTACGAGCAGTACTTC.

The chain recombines TRBV23-1 with TRBJ1-1; D not certain. TRBV23-1 is placed among ORFs of uncertain function. There are 16 residues in the CDR3. The V end lost 6 bases, the J end lost 4 bases, and 21 bases lay between the germline ends. The DNA for the CDR3 is TGCGCCAGCAGACCTATCTTCGGCAGGCGCTTCACTGAAGCTTTCTTT. Translation gives CASRPIFGRRFTEAFF.

The V gene is TRBV18, the J gene TRBJ2-5; 7 bases are shared with TRBD2. Trimming cost V 2 bases and J 4 bases; bases outside gene matches: 1. This CDR3 has 13 amino acids. CDR1 is KGHSH and CDR2 is LQKENI in the germline V gene. CDR3 coding DNA: TGTGCCAGCTCACCAACGGGGGGAGAGACCCAGTACTTC. The encoded protein is CASSPTGGETQYF.

The gene calls are TRBV3-1 (or the pseudogene TRBV3-2) and TRBJ2-1; TRBD2 matches at 9 bases. Germline V gene sequence: CDR1 LGHDT, CDR2 YNNKEL (reference sequence). The CDR3 consists of 15 residues. The J segment lost 7 bases and the V segment lost 0 bases, leaving 4 bases of the junction unmatched. The CDR3 is CASSQDDTSGNEQFF. CDR3 DNA: TGTGCCAGCAGCCAAGATGACACTAGCGGGAATGAGCAGTTCTTC.

V is TRBV24-1 and J is TRBJ1-3; D gene uncertain. The length of the CDR3 is 14 residues. Germline CDR1 is KGHDR and CDR2 is SFDVKD. Between the trimmed V and J ends, which lost 7 bases and 0 bases, there was a span of 9 bases. The CDR3 protein is CATSGGGSGNTIYF. CDR3 coding DNA: TGTGCCACCAGCGGCGGAGGCTCTGGAAACACCATATATTTT.

The V call is TRBV6-2 or TRBV6-3, the J call TRBJ1-1; D unresolved. Deletions cut 4 bases from V and 7 bases from J, with 19 bases between. The CDR3 sequence is 15 residues long. Germline-derived CDR1 and CDR2 are MNHEY and SVGEGT. CDR3 nucleotides: TGTGCCAGCAGTTTTCGTGGAGGGCAGTTATTTGAAGCTTTCTTT. As protein: CASSFRGGQLFEAFF.

The chain uses TRBV27 and TRBJ2-3; no clear D gene. Germline V gene lookup returns CDR1 MNHEY and CDR2 SMNVEV (reference sequence). V lost 5 bases and J lost 3, with 18 bases in between. The CDR3 runs 16 residues. Written as DNA, the CDR3 is TGTGCCAGCAGTCCCGATAGTTTAGTACTTACAGATACGCAGTATTTT. Its protein product is CASSPDSLVLTDTQYF.

The V gene is TRBV10-3, the J gene TRBJ1-1, with no clear D. This CDR3 has 13 amino acids. CDR1 ENHRY and CDR2 SYGVKD come from the germline V gene. V lost 11 bases and J lost 0, with 13 bases in between. The CDR3: CALRTDLNTEAFF. CDR3 sequence (DNA): TGTGCCCTCCGGACGGACTTGAACACTGAAGCTTTCTTT.

The V gene is TRBV19, the J gene TRBJ1-1; 7 nucleotides align to TRBD1. CDR3 length: 15 residues. The ends lost 3 bases at V and 4 bases at J; junction bases unmatched: 8. Germline CDR1 reads LNHDA; CDR2 reads SQIVND (reference sequence). This chain's CDR3 is CASSIFSPGGTEAFF. CDR3 sequence (DNA): TGTGCCAGTAGTATCTTCTCTCCAGGGGGCACTGAAGCTTTCTTT. The variable domain in full, completed from reference TRBV19 and TRBJ1-1, reads DGGITQSPKYLFRKEGQNVTLSCEQNLNHDAMYWYRQDPGQGLRLIYYSQIVNDFQKGDIAEGYSVSREKKESFPLTVTSAQKNPTAFYLCASSIFSPGGTEAFFGQGTRLTVV.

J is TRBJ1-2 and V is TRBV5-1; D might be TRBD1 (6 bases). The CDR3 extends over 16 amino acids. Trimming removed 3 bases from V and 4 bases from J, with 19 bases in between. Germline V gene sequence: CDR1 SGHRS, CDR2 YFSETQ. For the CDR3, the DNA is TGCGCCAGCAGCTGGGGAGATAACAGGGATCCCTATGGCTACACCTTC. Translating it yields CASSWGDNRDPYGYTF.

The rearrangement joins TRBV9 to TRBJ1-2; no firm D call. V was shortened by 0 bases and J by 7 bases, with 13 bases between the two germline ends. Germline CDR1 and CDR2: SGDLS and YYNGEE. CDR3 length: 14 amino acids. The CDR3 protein is CASSVVGGLGGYTF. CDR3 sequence (DNA): TGTGCCAGCAGCGTAGTGGGTGGGCTCGGTGGCTACACCTTC.

V gene TRBV5-4 combines with J gene TRBJ2-1; D gene ambiguous. Germline lookup yields CDR1 SGHNT and CDR2 YYREEE (reference sequence). Trimming took 0 bases from V and 3 from J, leaving 7 bases between them. The CDR3 covers 14 residues. CDR3 region: CASSLGGYYNEQFF. DNA of the CDR3: TGTGCCAGCAGCTTGGGCGGATACTACAATGAGCAGTTCTTC.

The V and J genes are TRBV23-1 and TRBJ2-5; TRBD2 agrees at 12 bases. TRBV23-1 has ORF status, its function being uncertain. This CDR3 region has 19 residues. J gave up 4 bases and V 1 base, and 13 bases lay outside the gene matches. This CDR3 is CASSQWVTSGRSNTETQYF. CDR3 bases: TGCGCCAGCAGTCAATGGGTAACTAGCGGGAGGTCCAATACAGAGACCCAGTACTTC.

V usage is TRBV5-1 and J usage is TRBJ2-6; 7 bases match TRBD1. Trimming at V came to 3 bases and at J to 1 base, leaving 4 bases not matched to a gene. The germline gives CDR1 SGHRS, CDR2 YFSETQ. The CDR3 consists of 16 residues. DNA of the CDR3: TGCGCCAGCAGCTCGACCAGGGGGTCTGGGGCCAACGTCCTGACTTTC. Amino acids: CASSSTRGSGANVLTF.

The chain couples TRBV6-5 to TRBJ1-5; 8 bases map to TRBD1. This CDR3 spans 15 amino acids. V dropped 7 bases and J dropped 4; count of bases not matched to a gene: 9. CDR1 MNHEY and CDR2 SVGAGI come from the germline V gene. CDR3 residues: CASNSPGQANQPQHF. The CDR3 region has the DNA TGTGCCAGCAATTCACCGGGACAGGCTAATCAGCCCCAGCATTTT.